These T cell receptor beta chains were read from a single sample in a study of beta chain features in type 1 diabetes. This table comes from immunoSEQ multiplex PCR, and its TCRdb copy is limited to in-frame clones, with some not included. The data hold about 360,000 clones, with roughly 12% observed a single time. Sequencing was carried out using naive CD4+ T cells from blood. The origin of the receptors is a man aged 18 to 30 in good health. CDR3s include the opening cysteine and the closing phenylalanine or tryptophan. Each record gives: V gene, J gene, CDR3 length, CDR3 protein.

>TRBV4-1|TRBJ1-3|14
CASRQPSSGNTIYF
>TRBV6-5|TRBJ2-3|15
CASSSPAAGGGGQYF
>TRBV30|TRBJ2-1|15
CAWSVGLADYNEQFF
>TRBV9|TRBJ2-3|14
CASSELAIWDTQYF
>TRBV7-2|TRBJ1-2|13
CASSSGQGYGYTF
>TRBV7-9|TRBJ2-2|12
CASSLEAGELFF
>TRBV7-6|TRBJ2-3|15
CASSRDRGNGDTQYF
>TRBV7-9|TRBJ2-7|13
CASSLRQNYEQYF
>TRBV28|TRBJ2-4|15
CASSPGQLAKNIQYF
>TRBV29-1|TRBJ2-1|13
CSAKGQSIDEQFF
>TRBV9|TRBJ2-5|13
CASSVDRGETQYF
>TRBV30|TRBJ1-2|13
CAWTGGGNYGYTF
>TRBV18|TRBJ2-5|15
CASDQRRTPQETQYF
>TRBV30|TRBJ2-5|14
CAWRKTGARETQYF
>TRBV30|TRBJ2-1|15
CAWSVLAVSYNEQFF
>TRBV5-1|TRBJ1-6|14
CASSLYRGRSPLHF
>TRBV18|TRBJ2-6|16
CASSPFSLTGANVLTF
>TRBV7-8|TRBJ1-2|16
CASSHSVRHTNYGYTF
>TRBV5-1|TRBJ1-5|14
CASSLASRNQPQHF
>TRBV6-5|TRBJ2-1|14
CASSFSSGRNEQFF
>TRBV19|TRBJ2-1|14
CASRLAGPNNEQFF
>TRBV4-3|TRBJ1-3|16
CASSQDLADSGNTIYF
>TRBV2|TRBJ2-3|11
CARAALDTQYF
>TRBV4-2|TRBJ2-3|16
CASSFQLAGVTDTQYF
>TRBV5-4|TRBJ2-1|14
CASSLVAGVNEQFF
>TRBV27|TRBJ1-2|14
CASAGQGQGNGYTF
>TRBV27|TRBJ2-6|16
CASSRTTNSGANVLTF
>TRBV29-1|TRBJ2-1|12
CSVASGSYEQFF
>TRBV11-2|TRBJ2-7|18
CASSLDPGTVLWSYEQYF
>TRBV5-1|TRBJ2-7|14
CASSTGISSYEQYF
>TRBV5-1|TRBJ2-2|17
CASSLEGRPGNTGELFF
>TRBV7-2|TRBJ2-5|13
CASSLRREETQYF
>TRBV29-1|TRBJ2-3|14
CSVDTGLGPDTQYF
>TRBV7-2|TRBJ2-5|18
CASSSPRGARGGRETQYF